The T cell receptor (beta chain) under discussion was sequenced for a study of blood T cells in healthy people across ages. Study-level findings and limits: TCR beta diversity, measured per million T cells, fell in a roughly linear way with age.

V was pared by 0 bases and J by 2 bases, with 6 bases between. The CDR3 is made up of 14 amino acids. Germline V lookup: CDR1 MNHEY, CDR2 SVGAGI. Many counts were recorded for this clonotype. The target antigen is unknown. A sample-barcoded 5' primer and a J-beta primer mix were used in a second PCR of about 6 to 11 cycles. TCRdb fed the 5' RACE reads into MiXCR, producing one record per CDR3 protein. This sample has more than 1.4 million distinct CDR3 sequences, with 35% to 45% found just once. The TCR comes from a woman aged 18-35 years in good health. Specimen: blood. J is TRBJ2-3 and V is TRBV6-5; D is ambiguous. The CDR3 DNA is TGTGCCAGCAGTTACTCTGCCGTCACAGATACGCAGTATTTT. Protein: CASSYSAVTDTQYF.